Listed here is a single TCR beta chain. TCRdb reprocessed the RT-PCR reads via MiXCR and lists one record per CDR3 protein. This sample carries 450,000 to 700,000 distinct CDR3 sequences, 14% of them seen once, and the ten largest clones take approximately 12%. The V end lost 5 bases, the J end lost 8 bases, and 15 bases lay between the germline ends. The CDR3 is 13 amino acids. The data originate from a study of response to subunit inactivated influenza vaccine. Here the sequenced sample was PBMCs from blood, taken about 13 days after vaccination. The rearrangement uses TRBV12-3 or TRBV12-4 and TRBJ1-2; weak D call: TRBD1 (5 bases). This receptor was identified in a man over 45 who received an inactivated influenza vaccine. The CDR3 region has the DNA TGTGCCAGCAGTGCCGGGACTCGGAGGGGCTACACCTTC. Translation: CASSAGTRRGYTF.